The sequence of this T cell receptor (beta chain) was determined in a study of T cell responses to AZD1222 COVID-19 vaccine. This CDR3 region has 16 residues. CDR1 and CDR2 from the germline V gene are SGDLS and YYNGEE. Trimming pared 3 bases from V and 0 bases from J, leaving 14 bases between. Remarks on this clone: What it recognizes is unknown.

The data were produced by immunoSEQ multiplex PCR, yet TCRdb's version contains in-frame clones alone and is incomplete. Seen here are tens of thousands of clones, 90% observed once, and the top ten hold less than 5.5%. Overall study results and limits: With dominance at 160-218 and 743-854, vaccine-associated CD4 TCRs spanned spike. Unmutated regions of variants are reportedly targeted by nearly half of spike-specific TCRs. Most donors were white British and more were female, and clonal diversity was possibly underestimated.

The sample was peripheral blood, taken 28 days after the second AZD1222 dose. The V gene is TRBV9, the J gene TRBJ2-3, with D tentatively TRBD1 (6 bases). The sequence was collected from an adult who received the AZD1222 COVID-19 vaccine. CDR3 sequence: CASSGGRGRSTDTQYF. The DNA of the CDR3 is TGTGCCAGCAGCGGGGGCAGGGGCCGTAGCACAGATACGCAGTATTTT.